The next 25 T cell receptor beta chains were all read from a single sample in a study of PD-1 blockade in mismatch repair-deficient tumors. Only in-frame clones appear in the TCRdb table, and some are missing; sequencing was by immunoSEQ multiplex PCR. The sample shows around 14,000 clones, 85% to 90% of them seen only once. As for time point: identical approximately eleven-day culture without peptide (control). Which antigens these TCRs recognize remains unknown. The sample consisted of cells cultured in vitro, taken from a patient treated with pembrolizumab. These TCRs come from an adult with mismatch repair-deficient cancer.

The chain couples TRBV11-1 to TRBJ2-1; weak D call: TRBD1 (5 bases). V was pared by 0 bases and J by 5 bases, with 8 bases between. Germline V gene data show CDR1 as SGHAT and CDR2 as FQDESV (reference sequence). The CDR3 consists of 14 residues. CDR3 region: CASSLASGNNEQFF. The CDR3 nucleotides are TGTGCCAGCAGCTTAGCTTCAGGGAACAATGAGCAGTTCTTC. Complete variable domain (other parts from reference TRBV11-1 and TRBJ2-1): EAEVAQSPRYKITEKSQAVAFWCDPISGHATLYWYRQILGQGPELLVQFQDESVVDDSQLPKDRFSAERLKGVDSTLKIQPAELGDSAMYLCASSLASGNNEQFFGPGTRLTVL.

The chain joins TRBV19 to TRBJ2-2, with 7 bases identical to TRBD2. Trimming at V came to 6 bases and at J to 6 bases, leaving 13 bases not matched to a gene. The germline V gene encodes CDR1 LNHDA and CDR2 SQIVND (reference sequence). CDR3 length: 16 amino acids. CDR3 sequence reads: CASSMGGEGLPGELFF. The CDR3 nucleotides are TGTGCCAGTAGCATGGGGGGGGAGGGCCTCCCCGGGGAGCTGTTTTTT.

The rearrangement joins TRBV2 to TRBJ2-5; D gene ambiguous. V lost 3 bases to trimming and J lost 13 bases, with 12 bases between them. The CDR3 sequence is 11 residues long. Germline CDR1 SNHLY, CDR2 FYNNEI. In DNA, the CDR3 is TGTGCCAGCAGTGATTTGGGGTCCCCGTACTTC. It translates to CASSDLGSPYF.

This chain uses TRBV7-3 with TRBJ1-3; the D is unclear. Per germline, CDR1 SGHTA and CDR2 FQGTGA. V was cut by 6 bases and J by 0 bases, with 12 bases left in between. This CDR3 contains 15 residues. In DNA form, the CDR3 reads TGTGCCAGCAGTCCACCCCAGATCTCTGGAAACACCATATATTTT. It yields the protein CASSPPQISGNTIYF.

This clone has only one observation. This rearrangement joins TRBV7-2 to TRBJ1-2; D unresolved. CDR3 length equals 16 residues. V dropped 5 bases and J dropped 3 bases, with 19 bases sitting between them. Germline V gene data show CDR1 as SGHTA and CDR2 as FQGNSA. CDR3 DNA: TGTGCCAGCAGCCCACCGTTTGTGGCAGGTTACTATGGCTACACCTTC. Encoded protein: CASSPPFVAGYYGYTF.

The rearrangement uses TRBV5-1 and TRBJ1-4, with 7 bases fitting TRBD1. Germline CDR1 is SGHRS and CDR2 is YFSETQ. V shed 4 bases, J shed 4 bases, and the junction held 4 bases outside the gene matches. The CDR3 runs 14 residues. The CDR3 nucleotides read TGCGCCAGCAGCAGGGGACAGAATAATGAAAAACTGTTTTTT. It yields the protein CASSRGQNNEKLFF.

This clone is medium-sized. This chain joins TRBV5-4 and TRBJ1-6; 8 nucleotides line up with TRBD1. CDR3 length: 15 amino acids. V gave up 1 base and J gave up 5 bases; unmatched junction bases: 2. Germline values: CDR1 SGHNT, CDR2 YYREEE (reference sequence). CDR3 bases: TGTGCCAGCAGCTTGTTGGACAGGGATAATTCACCCCTCCACTTT. Its translation: CASSLLDRDNSPLHF. Full variable domain (outside the CDR3, taken from reference TRBV5-4 and TRBJ1-6): ETGVTQSPTHLIKTRGQQVTLRCSSQSGHNTVSWYQQALGQGPQFIFQYYREEENGRGNFPPRFSGLQFPNYSSELNVNALELDDSALYLCASSLLDRDNSPLHFGNGTRLTVT.

The genes are TRBV9 and TRBJ2-1, with TRBD2 matching over 7 bases. V was pared by 3 bases and J by 6 bases, with 3 bases of the junction left unmatched. Germline V gives CDR1 SGDLS, CDR2 YYNGEE. The CDR3 is made up of 13 amino acids. The CDR3 region has the DNA TGTGCCAGCAGCGCCGGGACTATCAATGAGCAGTTCTTC. It translates to CASSAGTINEQFF.

The CDR3 nucleotides read TGTGCCAGCTCACCACCACTCTTCAATGAGCAGTTCTTC. Protein product: CASSPPLFNEQFF. V usage is TRBV18 and J usage is TRBJ2-1; D unclear. V shed 0 bases and J shed 6 bases, with 6 bases lying between them. CDR3 length: 13 residues. Germline CDR1 and CDR2: KGHSH and LQKENI.

As regards this clone: One end of the junction does not line up with germline, which may come from a read error. The genes are TRBV15 and TRBJ2-1; maybe TRBD2 (5 bases). The CDR3 is made up of 14 amino acids. CDR1 is LNHNV and CDR2 is YYDKDF in the germline V gene (reference sequence). The CDR3 protein is CATRRSSEWNEQFF. The CDR3 DNA reads as TGTGCCACCCGCAGGAGTAGCGAGTGGAATGAGCAGTTCTTC.

The rearrangement uses TRBV6-6 and TRBJ1-1; D perhaps matches TRBD1 (5 bases). This CDR3 comprises 14 residues. Germline CDR1 MNHNY, CDR2 SVGAGI (reference sequence). Between the trimmed V and J ends, which lost 6 bases and 2 bases, there was a span of 13 bases. Here the CDR3 reads CASRPQGGNTEAFF. The CDR3 DNA reads as TGTGCCAGCAGACCCCAGGGAGGCAACACTGAAGCTTTCTTT.

The chain is built from TRBV11-2 and TRBJ2-3; D may correspond to TRBD1 or TRBD2 (5 bases each). Germline loops: CDR1 SGHAT, CDR2 FQNNGV. The length of the CDR3 is 13 residues. V lost 3 bases and J lost 1, with 5 bases in between. CDR3: CASSLGGTDTQYF. The CDR3 DNA is TGTGCCAGCAGCTTGGGGGGCACAGATACGCAGTATTTT.

The rearrangement joins TRBV11-2 to TRBJ2-3; no clear D. Trimming left V 0 bases short and J 6 bases short, with 7 bases between. The V gene's germline CDR1 is SGHAT and CDR2 FQNNGV. This CDR3 comprises 13 residues. The CDR3 sequence is CASSLDRLDTQYF. The CDR3 nucleotides are TGTGCCAGCAGCTTAGATCGCTTGGATACGCAGTATTTT.

This clone was seen a handful of times. CDR3 sequence: CASADGSNQPQHF. CDR3 sequence (DNA): TGTGCCAGCGCGGACGGGAGCAATCAGCCCCAGCATTTT. The rearrangement joins TRBV27 to TRBJ1-5; D gene uncertain. From germline, CDR1 is MNHEY and CDR2 SMNVEV (reference sequence). CDR3 length equals 13 residues. V was trimmed by 8 bases and J by 1 base, leaving 9 bases between them.

The V gene is TRBV9, the J gene TRBJ1-4; 8 bases are a match to TRBD1. In germline, CDR1 is SGDLS, CDR2 YYNGEE. V trimming: 1 base; J trimming: 8 bases; junction bases outside the gene matches: 10. The CDR3 extends over 16 amino acids. Here the CDR3 DNA reads TGTGCCAGCAGCGTATCGGGACAGGTCCGGTCGGAAAAACTGTTTTTT. Translating gives CASSVSGQVRSEKLFF.

This chain links TRBV5-4 with TRBJ2-7; possible D gene TRBD2, 5 bases. V lost 0 bases, J lost 4 bases, and 11 bases lay in between. Germline CDR1 and CDR2: SGHNT and YYREEE (reference sequence). CDR3 length: 14 amino acids. The CDR3 reads CASSLESSTYEQYF. The DNA for the CDR3 is TGTGCCAGCAGCTTGGAGTCTAGCACTTACGAGCAGTACTTC.

This chain connects TRBV13 to TRBJ2-3; TRBD1 might be the D (5 bases). The CDR3 totals 16 residues. Germline loops: CDR1 PRHDT, CDR2 FYEKMQ (reference sequence). Trimming took off 2 bases at V and 1 base at J, with 13 bases between the two ends. CDR3: CASSLRTTSGTDTQYF. DNA for the CDR3: TGTGCCAGCAGCTTAAGGACAACCTCAGGCACAGATACGCAGTATTTT. The entire variable domain, with the rest obtained from reference TRBV13 and TRBJ2-3, is as follows: AAGVIQSPRHLIKEKRETATLKCYPIPRHDTVYWYQQGPGQDPQFLISFYEKMQSDKGSIPDRFSAQQFSDYHSELNMSSLELGDSALYFCASSLRTTSGTDTQYFGPGTRLTVL.

The chain uses TRBV11-3 and TRBJ2-5; 8 bases match TRBD2. CDR3 length equals 16 residues. The V segment lost 1 base and the J segment 1 base; nucleotides outside the gene matches: 5. CDR1 SGHNT and CDR2 YENEEA come from the germline V gene. CDR3 nucleotide sequence: TGTGCCAGCAGCTTAGGTAGCGGGACCCGCCAAGAGACCCAGTACTTC. Protein sequence: CASSLGSGTRQETQYF.

This chain joins TRBV28 and TRBJ2-3; D ambiguous. Trimming left V 4 bases short and J 6 bases short, with 17 bases between. Germline CDR1 MDHEN, CDR2 SYDVKM. CDR3 length equals 15 residues. The CDR3 DNA follows: TGTGCCAGCAGTTCCGGATCTTCCGCCTCCGATACGCAGTATTTT. This sequence encodes CASSSGSSASDTQYF.

This chain links TRBV21-1 with TRBJ1-2. TRBV21-1 is labeled a pseudogene. The CDR3 has 13 residues. CDR3 coding DNA: TGTGCCAGCAGCAAAGTGGATCCGGTGGGCTACACCTTC. Amino acids: CASSKVDPVGYTF.

The chain recombines TRBV5-1 with TRBJ1-1; D might be TRBD1 (5 bases). Germline V lookup: CDR1 SGHRS, CDR2 YFSETQ. V was clipped by 4 bases and J by 0 bases, with 13 bases between them. The CDR3 totals 15 residues. The CDR3 is CASSPGLVLNTEAFF. In DNA, the CDR3 is TGCGCCAGCAGCCCGGGACTGGTGCTGAACACTGAAGCTTTCTTT.

The rearrangement links TRBV6-1 to TRBJ2-5, with D tentatively TRBD1 (6 bases). This CDR3 is built from 14 residues. V was clipped by 1 base and J by 2 bases, with 8 bases between them. Germline CDR1 is MNHNS and CDR2 is SASEGT. This CDR3 reads CASSEGQGQETQYF. The CDR3 nucleotides read TGTGCCAGCAGTGAAGGGCAGGGGCAAGAGACCCAGTACTTC.

This clone was seen just once. The rearrangement links TRBV15 to TRBJ1-5; TRBD1 aligns across 7 bases. The V segment lost 0 bases and the J segment 7 bases; nucleotides outside the gene matches: 6. CDR1 and CDR2 from the germline V gene are LNHNV and YYDKDF (reference sequence). This CDR3 comprises 15 residues. In DNA, the CDR3 is TGTGCCACCAGCAGAGATTTGCAGGGGGAGCAGCCCCAGCATTTT. It translates to CATSRDLQGEQPQHF.

This rearrangement joins TRBV5-4 to TRBJ2-3, with TRBD1 as a possible D gene (5 bases). With 5 bases removed from V and 0 bases from J, the gap between germline ends came to 16 bases. The CDR3 totals 16 residues. The V gene's germline CDR1 is SGHNT and CDR2 YYREEE (reference sequence). CDR3 sequence: CASSQGGRSSTDTQYF. The CDR3 region has the DNA TGTGCCAGCAGTCAGGGTGGGCGGTCTAGCACAGATACGCAGTATTTT.

The chain uses TRBV7-9 and TRBJ1-1, with a possible D match to TRBD1 (5 bases). V shed 2 bases and J shed 0 bases, with 10 bases lying between them. This CDR3 is built from 15 residues. Germline V CDR1 and CDR2: SEHNR, FQNEAQ (reference sequence). The CDR3, as DNA: TGTGCCAGCAGCTTATCCGACAGAATGAACACTGAAGCTTTCTTT. Encoded protein: CASSLSDRMNTEAFF.